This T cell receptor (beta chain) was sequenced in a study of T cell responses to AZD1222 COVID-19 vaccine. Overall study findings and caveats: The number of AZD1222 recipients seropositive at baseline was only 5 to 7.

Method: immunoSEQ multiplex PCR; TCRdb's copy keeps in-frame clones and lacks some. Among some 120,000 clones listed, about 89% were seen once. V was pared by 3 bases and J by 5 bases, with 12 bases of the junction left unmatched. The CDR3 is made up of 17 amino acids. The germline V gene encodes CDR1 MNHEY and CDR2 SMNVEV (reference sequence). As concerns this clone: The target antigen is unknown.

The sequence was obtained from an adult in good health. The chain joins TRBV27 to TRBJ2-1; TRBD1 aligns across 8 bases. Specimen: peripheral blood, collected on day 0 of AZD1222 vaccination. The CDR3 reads CASSLRTGPGADNEQFF. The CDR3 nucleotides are TGTGCCAGCAGTTTGCGGACAGGGCCTGGCGCGGACAATGAGCAGTTCTTC.